A selection of T cell receptor beta chains follows, all from one sample in a study of OX40 agonist ivuxolimab in advanced cancers. This table comes from immunoSEQ multiplex PCR, and its TCRdb copy is limited to in-frame clones, with some not included. The data hold approximately 77,000 clones, with 91% observed a single time. The source was CD4+ or CD8+ T cells sorted from blood, collected in a trial of the OX40 agonist ivuxolimab. The receptors were sampled from an adult with an advanced solid tumor such as melanoma, head and neck, liver or kidney cancer. Each CDR3 is given with its conserved first and last residue. The D gene is left open where the match is weak. Some rows mark clone size as missing; the rest say once, few, many or name a class of expanded clone.

V	J	size	D	CDR3	DNA
TRBV5-4	TRBJ2-7	-	-	CASSPPAGNEQYF	TGTGCCAGCAGCCCGCCTGCTGGCAACGAGCAGTACTTC
TRBV18	TRBJ2-7	-	-	CASSPRGTADEQYF	TGTGCCAGCTCACCACGAGGGACGGCAGACGAGCAGTACTTC
TRBV7-2	TRBJ1-5	-	-	CASSRFGTSNQPQHF	TGTGCCAGCAGCCGTTTCGGGACTAGCAATCAGCCCCAGCATTTT
TRBV5-6	TRBJ2-3	-	-	CASSGRGWTDTQYF	TGTGCCAGCAGCGGAAGGGGTTGGACAGATACGCAGTATTTT
TRBV6-1	TRBJ2-1	-	-	CASSDPGRRLYNEQFF	TGTGCCAGCAGTGATCCGGGACGAAGGCTTTACAATGAGCAGTTCTTC
TRBV28	TRBJ2-2	-	-	CASFRNTGELFF	TGTGCCAGTTTCAGAAACACCGGGGAGCTGTTTTTT
TRBV19	TRBJ2-5	-	-	CASSTNRAPGETQYF	TGTGCCAGTAGTACAAACAGGGCTCCGGGAGAGACCCAGTACTTC
TRBV5-4	TRBJ2-4	-	TRBD2	CASSMEAGGTKNIQYF	TGTGCCAGCAGTATGGAAGCGGGAGGAACCAAAAACATTCAGTACTTC
TRBV28	TRBJ2-7	-	-	CASSLLGYEQYF	TGTGCCAGCAGCCTTTTAGGGTACGAGCAGTACTTC
TRBV18	TRBJ2-2	-	-	CASSPLQGEAGELFF	TGTGCCAGCTCACCGCTACAGGGAGAAGCCGGGGAGCTGTTTTTT
TRBV5-4	TRBJ2-3	-	TRBD2	CASSSGLAGAVDTQYF	TGTGCCAGCAGCTCGGGACTAGCGGGAGCGGTAGATACGCAGTATTTT
TRBV28	TRBJ2-5	-	-	CASSLELYNQYF	TGTGCCAGCAGTTTAGAATTATATAACCAGTACTTC
TRBV5-1	TRBJ1-2	-	TRBD1	CASSLARTGNPLDYGYTF	TGCGCCAGCAGCTTGGCGCGGACAGGCAACCCCCTAGACTATGGCTACACCTTC
TRBV6-5	TRBJ2-3	-	TRBD2	CASSYSPSGQKQYF	TGTGCCAGCAGTTACTCGCCTAGCGGGCAAAAGCAGTATTTT
TRBV5-6	TRBJ2-2	-	-	CASSSLTGELFF	TGTGCCAGCAGCTCCCTCACCGGGGAGCTGTTTTTT
TRBV19	TRBJ1-1	-	-	CASSRVNRRDTEAFF	TGTGCCAGTAGTAGGGTTAATAGAAGGGACACTGAAGCTTTCTTT
TRBV2	TRBJ2-2	-	TRBD2	CASSELGLAVGELFF	TGTGCCAGCAGTGAATTAGGACTAGCTGTCGGGGAGCTGTTTTTT
TRBV28	TRBJ2-7	-	TRBD2	CASSLRGGSYEQYF	TGTGCCAGCAGCCTACGGGGGGGGTCTTACGAGCAGTACTTC
TRBV4-1	TRBJ2-7	-	-	CASSQRTAYEQYF	TGCGCCAGCAGCCAAAGGACAGCCTACGAGCAGTACTTC
TRBV25-1	TRBJ1-1	once	TRBD1	CASSETGLNTEAFF	TGTGCCAGCAGTGAGACAGGGCTGAACACTGAAGCTTTCTTT
TRBV4-1	TRBJ1-1	-	TRBD1	CASSQPGGLNTEAFF	TGCGCCAGCAGCCAACCAGGGGGTCTGAACACTGAAGCTTTCTTT
TRBV30	TRBJ1-2	-	-	CAWSPLIYGYTF	TGTGCCTGGAGTCCTCTCATATATGGCTACACCTTC
TRBV5-1	TRBJ2-7	-	TRBD2	CASSLVALAGDEQYF	TGCGCCAGCAGCTTGGTTGCGCTAGCGGGAGACGAGCAGTACTTC
TRBV5-1	TRBJ2-1	-	-	CASTVGGVSYNEQFF	TGCGCCAGCACCGTAGGGGGAGTGTCCTACAATGAGCAGTTCTTC
TRBV7-2	TRBJ2-1	once	TRBD2	CASSASGSSYNEQFF	TGTGCCAGCAGCGCTAGCGGGAGCTCCTACAATGAGCAGTTCTTC
TRBV5-6	TRBJ1-1	-	TRBD1	CASSRQGGKAFF	TGTGCCAGCTCACGACAGGGAGGAAAAGCTTTCTTT
TRBV30	TRBJ2-1	-	-	CAWSPTAYEQFF	TGTGCCTGGAGCCCTACGGCCTATGAGCAGTTCTTC
TRBV19	TRBJ2-7	-	TRBD2	CASSLGGPTYEQYF	TGTGCCAGTAGTTTGGGAGGGCCGACCTACGAGCAGTACTTC
TRBV30	TRBJ2-7	-	-	CAWRPSSYEQYF	TGTGCCTGGAGGCCCTCTAGCTACGAGCAGTACTTC
TRBV29-1	TRBJ2-1	-	TRBD2	CSVEGGRVYNEQFF	TGCAGCGTTGAAGGTGGGAGGGTCTACAATGAGCAGTTCTTC
TRBV5-1	TRBJ2-5	-	-	CASSLAISVQETQYF	TGCGCCAGCAGCTTGGCCATCTCAGTCCAAGAGACCCAGTACTTC
TRBV28	TRBJ1-2	-	-	CASSPTGFGYGYTF	TGTGCCAGCAGTCCCACAGGGTTCGGCTATGGCTACACCTTC
TRBV7-2	TRBJ2-5	-	TRBD2	CASSSGSWETQYF	TGTGCCAGTTCTAGCGGGAGCTGGGAGACCCAGTACTTC
TRBV18	TRBJ1-5	-	-	CASSVFGSGQPQHF	TGTGCCAGCTCAGTGTTCGGGTCGGGCCAGCCCCAGCATTTT
TRBV18	TRBJ2-2	-	-	CASSPQGGSRNTGELFF	TGTGCCAGCTCACCCCAGGGGGGGAGCCGGAACACCGGGGAGCTGTTTTTT
TRBV4-1	TRBJ2-3	-	-	CASSQVERGSTDTQYF	TGCGCCAGCAGCCAAGTGGAACGGGGTAGCACAGATACGCAGTATTTT
TRBV4-1	TRBJ2-4	-	TRBD1	CASSQQGAIDIQYF	TGCGCCAGCAGCCAACAGGGGGCGATTGACATTCAGTACTTC
TRBV28	TRBJ2-7	-	-	CASSLQGYEQYF	TGTGCCAGCAGTTTACAGGGCTACGAGCAGTACTTC
TRBV29-1	TRBJ2-3	-	-	CSVEAGTTSTDTQYF	TGCAGCGTTGAAGCGGGGACCACTAGCACAGATACGCAGTATTTT
TRBV4-3	TRBJ2-7	-	-	CASSQDRGGNYEQYF	TGCGCCAGCAGCCAAGATCGTGGGGGGAACTACGAGCAGTACTTC
TRBV5-4	TRBJ2-7	-	-	CASSLDVFEQYF	TGTGCCAGCAGCTTGGATGTTTTCGAGCAGTACTTC